Presented here are 31 T cell receptor beta chains from one specimen sequenced in a study of blood T cell repertoires in COVID-19. Clones were sequenced by immunoSEQ multiplex PCR, and TCRdb holds only the in-frame ones, with some missing. The data contain about 270,000 clones, roughly 90% of them singletons. The sample comprised PBMCs or T cells enriched from blood (not recorded which). These receptors were taken from a woman aged 55-70 years who had recovered from COVID-19.

The V gene is TRBV15, the J gene TRBJ2-7; 7 nucleotides align to TRBD2. The CDR3 contains 14 residues. Trimming took 5 bases from V and 4 from J; bases not matched to a gene: 8. The germline CDR1 and CDR2 sequences are LNHNV and YYDKDF (reference sequence). The CDR3: CATSRELAPYEQYF. CDR3 bases: TGTGCCACCAGCCGCGAACTAGCGCCATACGAGCAGTACTTC. The entire variable domain, with the rest obtained from reference TRBV15 and TRBJ2-7, is as follows: DAMVIQNPRYQVTQFGKPVTLSCSQTLNHNVMYWYQQKSSQAPKLLFHYYDKDFNNEADTPDNFQSRRPNTSFCFLDIRSPGLGDTAMYLCATSRELAPYEQYFGPGTRLTVT.

V and J are TRBV7-2 and TRBJ1-3; tentative D call: TRBD1 (5 bases). Germline values: CDR1 SGHTA, CDR2 FQGNSA. There are 14 residues in the CDR3. Trimming removed 5 bases from V and 6 bases from J, with 14 bases in between. This CDR3 is CASSPEAGLNTIYF. The CDR3 DNA is TGTGCCAGCAGCCCCGAGGCAGGGTTAAACACCATATATTTT.

The J gene is TRBJ2-1, the V gene TRBV13; 9 nucleotides agree with TRBD2. The germline gives CDR1 PRHDT, CDR2 FYEKMQ (reference sequence). There are 16 residues in the CDR3. With V trimmed by 5 bases and J by 0 bases, 5 bases remained unmatched. In nucleotides, the CDR3 is TGTGCCAGCAGCCGCGGGGGGGCCTCCTCCTACAATGAGCAGTTCTTC. This translates into CASSRGGASSYNEQFF.

The CDR3 spells CASSPPVLGELFF. The DNA of the CDR3 is TGTGCCAGCTCACCACCGGTTCTAGGGGAGCTGTTTTTT. This chain links TRBV18 with TRBJ2-2; the D is unclear. This CDR3 spans 13 amino acids. V was clipped by 0 bases and J by 8 bases, with 7 bases between them. Germline-derived CDR1 and CDR2 are KGHSH and LQKENI. The whole variable domain, filled in from reference TRBV18 and TRBJ2-2, reads NAGVMQNPRHLVRRRGQEARLRCSPMKGHSHVYWYRQLPEEGLKFMVYLQKENIIDESGMPKERFSAEFPKEGPSILRIQQVVRGDSAAYFCASSPPVLGELFFGEGSRLTVL.

The rearrangement links TRBV11-2 to TRBJ1-6; D gene unclear. Germline V lookup: CDR1 SGHAT, CDR2 FQNNGV. This CDR3 region has 15 residues. V lost 3 bases and J lost 4, with 10 bases in between. The CDR3 loop reads CASSFQPEYNSPLHF. CDR3 in DNA: TGTGCCAGCAGCTTTCAGCCGGAGTATAATTCACCCCTCCACTTT.

The V and J genes are TRBV18 and TRBJ2-1; D is uncertain. V was shortened by 3 bases and J by 10 bases, with 16 bases between the two germline ends. This CDR3 has 14 residues. Germline V CDR1 and CDR2: KGHSH, LQKENI. Here the CDR3 DNA reads TGTGCCAGCTCACCCCCCAGTACCTCTCGCGAGCAGTTCTTC. It translates to CASSPPSTSREQFF.

The J gene is TRBJ2-7, the V gene TRBV3-1 (or the pseudogene TRBV3-2); 8 nucleotides line up with TRBD1. This CDR3 is built from 15 residues. J was trimmed by 0 bases and V by 1 base; bases with no gene match: 2. CDR1 is LGHDT, CDR2 YNNKEL, per germline (reference sequence). The CDR3 spells CASSQGRGHSYEQYF. The CDR3 DNA follows: TGTGCCAGCAGCCAAGGCAGGGGGCACTCCTACGAGCAGTACTTC.

This clone appeared once. This chain uses TRBV3-1 (or the pseudogene TRBV3-2) with TRBJ2-3; 8 nucleotides align to TRBD1. The germline gives CDR1 LGHDT, CDR2 YNNKEL (reference sequence). The CDR3 consists of 14 residues. V lost 4 bases, J lost 2 bases, and 2 bases stayed unmatched. For the CDR3, the DNA is TGTGCCAGCAGCCCGACAGGGGTCACAGATACGCAGTATTTT. Amino acids: CASSPTGVTDTQYF.

This clone was detected only once. V and J are TRBV18 and TRBJ2-7; 8 bases fit TRBD2. Germline V gene sequence: CDR1 KGHSH, CDR2 LQKENI. The trim removed 0 bases at V and 6 bases at J, leaving 4 bases unmatched. The CDR3 sequence is 14 residues long. As DNA, the CDR3 is TGTGCCAGCTCACCACCCGGGACTAGATTCGAGCAGTACTTC. Translated: CASSPPGTRFEQYF.

The J gene is TRBJ2-1, the V gene TRBV29-1; 8 bases match TRBD2. The V segment lost 6 bases and the J segment 5 bases; nucleotides outside the gene matches: 9. Germline V gene data show CDR1 as SQVTM and CDR2 as ANQGSEA. This CDR3 is built from 14 residues. The CDR3 loop reads CSVFLSGIHNEQFF. CDR3 nucleotides: TGCAGCGTCTTCCTTAGCGGGATACACAATGAGCAGTTCTTC.

The chain employs TRBV4-1 and TRBJ1-1; 8 nucleotides match TRBD1. There are 14 residues in the CDR3. Germline CDR1 MGHRA, CDR2 YSYEKL. V was clipped by 4 bases and J by 5 bases; unmatched bases: 6. The CDR3 DNA reads TGCGCCAGCAGCCTAACAGGGGGGGAAACTGAAGCTTTCTTT. This translates into CASSLTGGETEAFF.

The chain carries TRBV30 and TRBJ2-2; 9 nucleotides agree with TRBD1. This CDR3 is built from 15 residues. From germline, CDR1 is GTSNPN and CDR2 SVGIG (reference sequence). The junction had 3 bases not matched to a gene; V was cut back by 0 bases and J by 4 bases. This CDR3 reads CAWSVRTGATGELFF. DNA of the CDR3: TGTGCCTGGAGTGTAAGGACAGGGGCCACCGGGGAGCTGTTTTTT.

CDR3 bases: TGTGCCAGCAGCGTGGCAACTAGCGGGGCGAACACCGGGGAGCTGTTTTTT. This sequence encodes CASSVATSGANTGELFF. The chain employs TRBV9 and TRBJ2-2; 10 bases match TRBD2. Germline V lookup: CDR1 SGDLS, CDR2 YYNGEE. The CDR3 totals 17 residues. J lost 0 bases, V lost 2 bases, and 4 bases had no gene match.

The chain joins TRBV28 to TRBJ2-3, with a possible D match to TRBD2 (5 bases). Trimming left V 9 bases short and J 4 bases short, with 11 bases between. Germline CDR1 is MDHEN and CDR2 is SYDVKM. This CDR3 is built from 12 residues. The DNA of the CDR3 is TGTGCCAGTGCGACTACTGCAGATACGCAGTATTTT. It encodes CASATTADTQYF.

The CDR3 DNA sequence: TGTGCCAGCACCCTAGCGGGAACCTACGAGCAGTACTTC. Protein product: CASTLAGTYEQYF. The chain employs TRBV7-9 and TRBJ2-7; TRBD2 aligns across 9 bases. The length of the CDR3 is 13 residues. After removal of 7 bases from V and 2 bases from J, the junction contained 3 bases not matched to a gene. Germline assignment: CDR1 SEHNR and CDR2 FQNEAQ (reference sequence).

The gene calls are TRBV6-5 and TRBJ1-2; 7 bases map to TRBD1. The ends lost 6 bases at V and 8 bases at J; junction bases unmatched: 15. Germline lookup yields CDR1 MNHEY and CDR2 SVGAGI. The CDR3 spans 15 residues. CDR3 sequence: CASRQISQGIVGYTF. CDR3 bases: TGTGCCAGCAGGCAAATTTCACAGGGGATCGTCGGCTACACCTTC.

The chain links TRBV28 to TRBJ2-2; TRBD1 is a possible D gene (6 bases). The CDR3 extends over 15 amino acids. V dropped 3 bases and J dropped 0 bases, with 8 bases sitting between them. The V gene's germline CDR1 is MDHEN and CDR2 SYDVKM. As DNA, the CDR3 is TGTGCCAGCAGTTTCGCAGGGGCGAACACCGGGGAGCTGTTTTTT. It specifies CASSFAGANTGELFF.

The chain carries TRBV15 and TRBJ1-4, with D perhaps matching TRBD1 (5 bases). CDR1 and CDR2 from the germline V gene are LNHNV and YYDKDF (reference sequence). The V end was cut by 1 base, the J end by 8 bases, with 11 bases between. The CDR3 has 14 residues. Here the CDR3 DNA reads TGTGCCACCAGCAGAGTAGGGGCGAAGGAAAAACTGTTTTTT. This gives the protein CATSRVGAKEKLFF. The whole variable domain, filled in from reference TRBV15 and TRBJ1-4, reads DAMVIQNPRYQVTQFGKPVTLSCSQTLNHNVMYWYQQKSSQAPKLLFHYYDKDFNNEADTPDNFQSRRPNTSFCFLDIRSPGLGDTAMYLCATSRVGAKEKLFFGSGTQLSVL.

The J gene is TRBJ1-5, the V gene TRBV7-9; D not resolved. Germline assignment: CDR1 SEHNR and CDR2 FQNEAQ (reference sequence). The V gene lost 8 bases and the J gene lost 2 bases, with 10 bases spanning the gap. The CDR3 covers 13 residues. The CDR3 nucleotides read TGTGCCAGCGCGATCCAGGGCAATCAGCCCCAGCATTTT. It is translated as CASAIQGNQPQHF.

The rearrangement joins TRBV9 to TRBJ1-6; D unclear. The length of the CDR3 is 14 residues. V dropped 0 bases and J dropped 8 bases, with 9 bases sitting between them. The germline gives CDR1 SGDLS, CDR2 YYNGEE. CDR3 nucleotides: TGTGCCAGCAGCGTAGGTAGCAGACATTCACCCCTCCACTTT. Translation: CASSVGSRHSPLHF.

The chain has TRBV28 and TRBJ1-6; perhaps TRBD1 as D (6 bases). The V end lost 4 bases, the J end lost 0 bases, and 10 bases lay between the germline ends. The CDR3 totals 16 residues. Germline lookup yields CDR1 MDHEN and CDR2 SYDVKM. The CDR3 DNA reads as TGTGCCAGCAGTTCCGGACAGTACTCCTATAATTCACCCCTCCACTTT. This translates into CASSSGQYSYNSPLHF.

This chain connects TRBV28 to TRBJ2-7; 10 positions match TRBD1. The CDR3 is made up of 15 amino acids. CDR1 and CDR2 (germline): MDHEN, SYDVKM. The V gene end was trimmed by 4 bases and the J gene end by 4 bases; junction bases not matched to a gene: 7. CDR3 protein: CASSSLGTGVYEQYF. CDR3 bases: TGTGCCAGCAGTTCCCTCGGGACAGGGGTTTACGAGCAGTACTTC. Together with reference TRBV28 and TRBJ2-7, the CDR3 gives the full variable domain: DVKVTQSSRYLVKRTGEKVFLECVQDMDHENMFWYRQDPGLGLRLIYFSYDVKMKEKGDIPEGYSVSREKKERFSLILESASTNQTSMYLCASSSLGTGVYEQYFGPGTRLTVT.

The chain uses TRBV28 and TRBJ1-1; 8 nucleotides agree with TRBD1. V lost 6 bases to trimming and J lost 7 bases; unmatched junction nucleotides: 10. From germline, CDR1 is MDHEN and CDR2 SYDVKM. CDR3 size: 14 residues. CDR3 sequence reads: CASSLPGGSNEAFF. For the CDR3, the DNA is TGTGCCAGCAGCTTACCAGGGGGCTCGAATGAAGCTTTCTTT.

The chain joins TRBV5-1 to TRBJ1-6; 7 bases are a match to TRBD1. The trim removed 4 bases at V and 9 bases at J, leaving 7 bases unmatched. The germline V gene encodes CDR1 SGHRS and CDR2 YFSETQ. CDR3 length: 14 residues. CDR3 coding DNA: TGCGCCAGCAGCGATGGACAGGCGTTTTCACCCCTCCACTTT. It translates to CASSDGQAFSPLHF. The full variable domain, rest sourced from reference TRBV5-1 and TRBJ1-6, is KAGVTQTPRYLIKTRGQQVTLSCSPISGHRSVSWYQQTPGQGLQFLFEYFSETQRNKGNFPGRFSGRQFSNSRSEMNVSTLELGDSALYLCASSDGQAFSPLHFGNGTRLTVT.

The chain recombines TRBV14 with TRBJ2-5, with TRBD1 matching over 7 bases. The germline gives CDR1 SGHDN, CDR2 FVKESK. Trimming at V came to 2 bases and at J to 5 bases, leaving 8 bases not matched to a gene. This CDR3 comprises 15 residues. The CDR3 nucleotides are TGTGCCAGCAGCCAAAGACAGACAGGGTATGAGACCCAGTACTTC. It specifies CASSQRQTGYETQYF.

This clone occurred once. V is TRBV5-1 and J is TRBJ1-4; perhaps TRBD1 as D (5 bases). Germline-derived CDR1 and CDR2 are SGHRS and YFSETQ. CDR3 length equals 14 residues. Trimming left V 0 bases short and J 7 bases short, with 10 bases between. CDR3 loop: CASSLEGLFEKLFF. The CDR3 nucleotides read TGCGCCAGCAGCTTGGAGGGGCTGTTTGAAAAACTGTTTTTT.

The rearrangement uses TRBV5-1 and TRBJ1-3, with unresolved D. V dropped 0 bases and J dropped 3 bases, with 7 bases sitting between them. This CDR3 comprises 14 residues. CDR1 is SGHRS, CDR2 YFSETQ, per germline. CDR3 sequence (DNA): TGCGCCAGCAGCTTGGAAAGCGTTGGAAACACCATATATTTT. It translates to CASSLESVGNTIYF.

This clone was observed a handful of times. The chain recombines TRBV27 with TRBJ2-7, with a weak D call TRBD1 (7 bases). V was shortened by 5 bases and J by 3 bases, with 14 bases between the two germline ends. The V gene's germline CDR1 is MNHEY and CDR2 SMNVEV (reference sequence). The CDR3 is made up of 14 amino acids. CDR3: CASSPGGLDYEQYF. Written as DNA, the CDR3 is TGTGCCAGCAGTCCAGGGGGACTTGACTACGAGCAGTACTTC.

The sample holds a few counts of this clone. V gene TRBV10-2 combines with J gene TRBJ2-7; D may be TRBD2 (5 bases). This CDR3 region has 15 residues. Looked up from germline, CDR1 is WSHSY and CDR2 is SAAADI. Trimming removed 3 bases at V and 2 bases at J, with 14 bases between. The CDR3 DNA sequence: TGCGCCAGCAGTGATTGGGTGGGAGACACCTACGAGCAGTACTTC. Translated, it gives CASSDWVGDTYEQYF.

The gene calls are TRBV4-1 and TRBJ2-5; TRBD2 aligns across 11 bases. Germline-derived CDR1 and CDR2 are MGHRA and YSYEKL. Unmatched junction bases numbered 17, after V lost 1 base and J lost 1 base. The CDR3 totals 21 residues. DNA of the CDR3: TGCGCCAGCAGCCAAGCAGTCTTTCAATCCCCCCTAGCGGGAGGCCAAGAGACCCAGTACTTC. Translating gives CASSQAVFQSPLAGGQETQYF.

The chain combines TRBV14 with TRBJ1-2; a weak D match, TRBD1 (6 bases). V was clipped by 4 bases and J by 7 bases, with 13 bases between them. Germline values: CDR1 SGHDN, CDR2 FVKESK. The CDR3 covers 13 residues. In DNA, the CDR3 is TGTGCCAGCAGCCTTACAGGGTATTCTGGCTACACCTTC. Its translation is CASSLTGYSGYTF. Full variable domain (outside the CDR3, taken from reference TRBV14 and TRBJ1-2): EAGVTQFPSHSVIEKGQTVTLRCDPISGHDNLYWYRRVMGKEIKFLLHFVKESKQDESGMPNNRFLAERTGGTYSTLKVQPAELEDSGVYFCASSLTGYSGYTFGSGTRLTVV.